These T cell receptor beta chains were read from a single sample in a study of identical twins. MiXCR, applied by TCRdb to the 5' RACE reads, yields one record per CDR3 protein. The table records 200,000 to 300,000 distinct CDR3 sequences, 7.5% of them present only once. These sequences were also reported in another study, on yellow fever vaccine responses in identical twins.

Sequenced input: CD8+ T cells sorted from blood. The receptors come from a woman aged 18-30 years in good health. The CDR3 runs from the conserved cysteine through the conserved F or W. A D gene is named only where the DNA matches it firmly. Size values are once, few and many counts, or a class for expanded clones, and some rows have none.

>many|TRBJ1-1|TRBV7-9|NA
CASSLSQEAFF
TGTGCCAGCAGCTTATCCCAGGAAGCTTTCTTT
>few|TRBJ2-3|TRBV7-9|TRBD2
CASSPAKREHGTDTQYF
TGTGCCAGCAGCCCGGCGAAGCGGGAGCACGGCACAGATACGCAGTATTTT
>NA|TRBJ2-1|TRBV2|TRBD2
CASKRESYNEQFF
TGTGCCAGTAAGCGGGAATCCTACAATGAGCAGTTCTTC
>many|TRBJ1-5|TRBV28|NA
CASSWGGQYNQPQHF
TGTGCCAGCAGTTGGGGAGGACAGTACAATCAGCCCCAGCATTTT
>NA|TRBJ2-7|TRBV6-6|NA
CASSYSLGYEQYF
TGTGCCAGCAGTTACTCATTGGGCTACGAGCAGTACTTC
>NA|TRBJ2-5|TRBV18|NA
CASSPQESVLAPTQETQYF
TGTGCCAGCTCACCACAGGAGTCTGTCCTAGCCCCGACCCAAGAGACCCAGTACTTC
>NA|TRBJ2-3|TRBV7-9|NA
CASSPLVRREGDTQYF
TGTGCCAGCAGCCCCTTGGTTCGGCGGGAAGGAGATACGCAGTATTTT
>NA|TRBJ1-1|TRBV9|NA
CASSDWGRVDTEAFF
TGTGCCAGCAGCGACTGGGGGCGGGTGGACACTGAAGCTTTCTTT
>NA|TRBJ2-2|TRBV11-2|NA
CASSLLPRELFF
TGTGCCAGCAGCTTATTACCTCGGGAGCTGTTTTTT
>NA|TRBJ2-1|TRBV25-1|TRBD1
CASSVPGQNNEQFF
TGTGCCAGCAGTGTACCGGGACAGAACAATGAGCAGTTCTTC
>few|TRBJ2-1|TRBV28|NA
CASSSYPGQRADEQFF
TGTGCCAGCAGTTCCTACCCCGGACAACGGGCCGATGAGCAGTTCTTC
>NA|TRBJ2-1|TRBV11-2|NA
CASSLTFEGLSGNEQFF
TGTGCCAGCAGCTTAACATTTGAGGGGTTATCGGGGAATGAGCAGTTCTTC
>many|TRBJ2-3|TRBV10-3|TRBD2
CAISWRGKDTQYF
TGTGCCATCAGTTGGCGGGGGAAAGATACGCAGTATTTT
>few|TRBJ2-1|TRBV20-1|NA
CSATPTRGNNEQFF
TGCAGTGCTACCCCGACTAGGGGGAACAATGAGCAGTTCTTC
>many|TRBJ2-1|TRBV29-1|TRBD2
CSVEGLAGHSYNEQFF
TGCAGCGTTGAAGGGTTAGCGGGCCACTCCTACAATGAGCAGTTCTTC
>many|TRBJ2-1|TRBV28|TRBD2
CASSLPPLDSGNNNEQFF
TGTGCCAGCAGTTTACCACCCCTTGATAGCGGGAATAACAATGAGCAGTTCTTC
>few|TRBJ2-4|TRBV7-9|NA
CASSLDGPSKNIQYF
TGTGCCAGCAGCCTGGATGGGCCGTCCAAAAACATTCAGTACTTC
>few|TRBJ2-2|TRBV4-1|NA
CASSQGGETGELFF
TGCGCCAGCAGCCAAGGGGGGGAAACCGGGGAGCTGTTTTTT
>few|TRBJ2-1|TRBV28|TRBD1
CASSNDRVKQFF
TGTGCCAGCAGCAATGACAGGGTGAAGCAGTTCTTC
>many|TRBJ1-1|TRBV27|NA
CASSLSPNTEAFF
TGTGCCAGCAGTTTATCCCCTAACACTGAAGCTTTCTTT
>NA|TRBJ2-1|TRBV11-2|NA
CASSLMSRRYEQFF
TGTGCCAGCAGCTTAATGTCTAGGAGGTATGAGCAGTTCTTC
>many|TRBJ1-1|TRBV28|NA
CASSLLSPQNEAFF
TGTGCCAGCAGTTTGCTTTCCCCACAGAATGAAGCTTTCTTT
>NA|TRBJ2-5|TRBV5-1|NA
CASSLEGFQQETQYF
TGCGCCAGCAGCTTGGAAGGTTTTCAGCAAGAGACCCAGTACTTC
>NA|TRBJ2-7|TRBV7-8|NA
CASSKKRAPSSYEQYF
TGTGCCAGCAGCAAGAAGCGGGCGCCGAGCTCCTACGAGCAGTACTTC
>few|TRBJ2-5|TRBV7-3|NA
CASSLGGGSQETQYF
TGTGCCAGCAGCTTAGGGGGAGGAAGTCAAGAGACCCAGTACTTC
>many|TRBJ2-7|TRBV12-3/TRBV12-4|NA
CASSSGVYEQYF
TGTGCCAGCAGTTCAGGGGTTTACGAGCAGTACTTC
>few|TRBJ2-2|TRBV7-9|NA
CASSSLDVPGTGGELFF
TGTGCCAGCAGCTCCCTAGACGTCCCGGGTACCGGCGGGGAGCTGTTTTTT
>NA|TRBJ1-1|TRBV6-5|TRBD1
CASSYSPGRGDTEAFF
TGTGCCAGCAGTTACTCCCCTGGCAGGGGGGACACTGAAGCTTTCTTT
>NA|TRBJ2-7|TRBV6-1|NA
CASSKVRGPGEQYF
TGTGCCAGCAGTAAAGTTAGGGGCCCTGGCGAGCAGTACTTC
>many|TRBJ2-6|TRBV28|TRBD1
CASSLEGAGSGANVLTF
TGTGCCAGCAGTTTAGAGGGGGCTGGCTCTGGGGCCAACGTCCTGACTTTC
>NA|TRBJ1-2|TRBV15|TRBD1
CATSRVAPGTGGTDLYGYTF
TGTGCCACCAGCAGAGTAGCCCCCGGGACAGGAGGCACCGACCTCTATGGCTACACCTTC